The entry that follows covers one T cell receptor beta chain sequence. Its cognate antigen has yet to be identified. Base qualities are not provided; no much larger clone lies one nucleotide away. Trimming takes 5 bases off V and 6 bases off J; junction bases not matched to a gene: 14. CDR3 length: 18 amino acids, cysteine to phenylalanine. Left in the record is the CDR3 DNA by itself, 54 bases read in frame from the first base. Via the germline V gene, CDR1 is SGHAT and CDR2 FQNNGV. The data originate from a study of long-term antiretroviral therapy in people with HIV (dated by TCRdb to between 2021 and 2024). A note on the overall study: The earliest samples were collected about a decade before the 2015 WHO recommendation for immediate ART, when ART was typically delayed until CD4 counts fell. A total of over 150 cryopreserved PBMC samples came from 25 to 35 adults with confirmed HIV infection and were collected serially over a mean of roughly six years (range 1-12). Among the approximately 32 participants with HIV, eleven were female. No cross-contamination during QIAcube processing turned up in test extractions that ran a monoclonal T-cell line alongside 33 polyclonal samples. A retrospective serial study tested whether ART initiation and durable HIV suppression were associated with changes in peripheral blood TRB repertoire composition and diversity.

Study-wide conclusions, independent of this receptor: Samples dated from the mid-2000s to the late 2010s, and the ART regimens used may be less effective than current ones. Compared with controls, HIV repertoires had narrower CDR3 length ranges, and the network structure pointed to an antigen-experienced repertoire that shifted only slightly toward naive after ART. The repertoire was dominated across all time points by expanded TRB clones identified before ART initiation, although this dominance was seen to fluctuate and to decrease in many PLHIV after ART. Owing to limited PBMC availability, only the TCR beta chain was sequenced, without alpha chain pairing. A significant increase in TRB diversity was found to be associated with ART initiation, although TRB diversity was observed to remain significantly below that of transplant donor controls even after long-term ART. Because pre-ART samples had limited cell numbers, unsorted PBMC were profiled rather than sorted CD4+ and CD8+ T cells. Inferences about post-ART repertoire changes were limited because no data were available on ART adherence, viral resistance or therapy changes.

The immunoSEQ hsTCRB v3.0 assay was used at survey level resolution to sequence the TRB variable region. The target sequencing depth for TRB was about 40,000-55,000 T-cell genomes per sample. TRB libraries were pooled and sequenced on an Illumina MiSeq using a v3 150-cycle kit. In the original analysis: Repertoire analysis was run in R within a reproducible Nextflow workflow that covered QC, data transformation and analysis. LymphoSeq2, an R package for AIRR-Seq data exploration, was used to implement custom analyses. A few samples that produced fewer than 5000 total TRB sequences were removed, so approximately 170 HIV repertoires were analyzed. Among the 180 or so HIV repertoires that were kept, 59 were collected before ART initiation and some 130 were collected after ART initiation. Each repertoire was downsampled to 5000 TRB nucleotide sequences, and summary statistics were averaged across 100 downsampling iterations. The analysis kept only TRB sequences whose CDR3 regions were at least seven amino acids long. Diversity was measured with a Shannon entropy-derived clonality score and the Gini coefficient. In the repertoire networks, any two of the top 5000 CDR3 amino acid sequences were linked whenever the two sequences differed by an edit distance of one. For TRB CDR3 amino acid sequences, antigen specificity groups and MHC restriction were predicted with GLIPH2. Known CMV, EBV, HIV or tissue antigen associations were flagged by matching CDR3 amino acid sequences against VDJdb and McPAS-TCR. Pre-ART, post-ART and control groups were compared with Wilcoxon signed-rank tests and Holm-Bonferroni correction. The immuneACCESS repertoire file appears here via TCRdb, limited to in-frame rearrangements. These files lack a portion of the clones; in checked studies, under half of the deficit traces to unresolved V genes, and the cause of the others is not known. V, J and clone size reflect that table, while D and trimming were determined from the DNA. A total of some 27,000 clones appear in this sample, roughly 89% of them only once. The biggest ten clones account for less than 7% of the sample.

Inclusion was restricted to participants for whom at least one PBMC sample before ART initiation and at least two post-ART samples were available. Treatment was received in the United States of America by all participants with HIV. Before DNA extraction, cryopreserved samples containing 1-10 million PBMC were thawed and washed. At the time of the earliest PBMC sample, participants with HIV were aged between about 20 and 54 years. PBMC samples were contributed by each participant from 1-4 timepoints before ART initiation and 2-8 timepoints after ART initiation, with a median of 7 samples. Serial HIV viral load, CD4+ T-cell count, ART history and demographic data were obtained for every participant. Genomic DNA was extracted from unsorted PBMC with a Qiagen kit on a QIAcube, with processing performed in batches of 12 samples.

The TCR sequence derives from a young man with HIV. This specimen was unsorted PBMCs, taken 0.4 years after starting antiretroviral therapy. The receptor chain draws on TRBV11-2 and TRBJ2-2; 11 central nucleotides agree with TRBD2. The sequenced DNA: TGTGCCAGCAGCACCAGAATTACTAGCGGGAGAGCCCCCGGGGAGCTGTTTTTT. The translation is CASSTRITSGRAPGELFF.